This TCR beta chain derives from a study of OX40 agonist ivuxolimab in advanced cancers. Study overall: The study reported partial responses in three patients: one hepatocellular carcinoma, two cutaneous melanoma. General observations from the study: The 0.1-3.0 mg/kg partial responders had among the lowest clonal expansion. Among some nonresponders, normalized T-cell clonal expansion was also low.

A note on this clone: Its antigen is currently unknown.

V was pared by 3 bases and J by 4 bases, with 4 bases between. The CDR3 is made up of 12 amino acids. Sequencing was performed with immunoSEQ multiplex PCR; in TCRdb, only in-frame clones are kept and a portion is missing. The table records 50,000 to 75,000 clones, roughly 81% of them present only once. The sample here was CD4+ or CD8+ T cells sorted from blood, taken in a trial of the OX40 agonist ivuxolimab. The V gene is TRBV23-1, the J gene TRBJ1-3; D not resolved. TRBV23-1 is known as an ORF, though its function is uncertain. The receptor was isolated from an adult with an advanced solid tumor such as melanoma, head and neck, liver or kidney cancer. CDR3 sequence (DNA): TGCGCCAGCAGTCAGGGCGGAAACACCATATATTTT. This gives the protein CASSQGGNTIYF.